The T cell receptor (beta chain) described here comes from a study of T-cell reconstitution after alpha-beta-depleted transplantation in children. Regarding this clonotype: Its antigen remains unknown.

CDR1 and CDR2 (germline): SGHTA, FQGTGA. Germline trimming cut 3 bases from V and 1 base from J; bases unmatched to any gene: 5. The CDR3 spans 16 residues. TCRbeta library construction was performed incorporating unique molecular identifiers. TCRdb fed the PCR reads into MiXCR, producing one record per CDR3 protein. The sample contains over 200,000 distinct CDR3 sequences, around a sixth of which appear only once. Study results and limitations: In some patients, recipient T cells and intrathymic progenitors surviving conditioning explained high day-60 diversity.

Source: PBMCs, mostly from graft donor cells, taken 360 days after TCRalphabeta/CD19-depleted stem cell transplant. The source is a male patient aged 2 to 10 who had a stem cell transplant for acute lymphoblastic leukemia, so the T cells may come from the graft donor. V gene TRBV7-3 combines with J gene TRBJ2-2, with 7 nucleotides matching TRBD1. The CDR3: CASSFTGTVNTGELFF. The DNA of the CDR3 is TGTGCCAGCAGCTTCACCGGGACAGTGAACACCGGGGAGCTGTTTTTT.